Listed here are 20 T cell receptor beta chains from one sample, sequenced in a study of T cells in Graves' hyperthyroidism and ophthalmopathy. TCR beta CDR3 regions were amplified from RNA transcripts. In the first-round RT-PCR of the TCR CDR3, the HTBI primer set was used. MiXCR, applied by TCRdb to the multiplex PCR reads, yields one record per CDR3 protein. The table has roughly 360,000 distinct CDR3 sequences, roughly 13% seen once; the top ten hold around 20%. The sequenced sample consisted of blood. The receptor source for this set is a man younger than 40 with Graves' hyperthyroidism that later progressed to Graves' ophthalmopathy.

CDR3 loop: CAWSANSPAEAFF. The CDR3 DNA reads as TGTGCCTGGAGTGCCAACTCCCCGGCTGAAGCTTTCTTT. This chain uses TRBV30 with TRBJ1-1; D call uncertain. Germline V gene sequence: CDR1 GTSNPN, CDR2 SVGIG (reference sequence). This CDR3 is built from 13 residues. Trimming took 1 base from V and 6 from J, leaving 12 bases between them.

This clonotype was seen many times. The chain couples TRBV20-1 to TRBJ2-1; TRBD2 agrees at 11 bases. The CDR3 has 13 amino acids. V lost 8 bases and J lost 3; bases outside the gene matches: 3. Germline CDR1 is DFQATT and CDR2 is SNEGSKA (reference sequence). CDR3 sequence: CSLAGGNYNEQFF. CDR3 sequence (DNA): TGCAGTTTAGCGGGGGGGAACTACAATGAGCAGTTCTTC.

This clonotype appeared many times. This chain links TRBV9 with TRBJ1-1; D unclear. V was clipped by 2 bases and J by 13 bases, with 18 bases between them. This CDR3 spans 13 amino acids. CDR1 SGDLS and CDR2 YYNGEE come from the germline V gene. Here the CDR3 DNA reads TGTGCCAGCAGCGTTACGCCCGCCGATCGTGTTTTCTTT. Residues: CASSVTPADRVFF. Supplemented by reference TRBV9 and TRBJ1-1, the full variable domain reads DSGVTQTPKHLITATGQRVTLRCSPRSGDLSVYWYQQSLDQGLQFLIQYYNGEERAKGNILERFSAQQFPDLHSELNLSSLELGDSALYFCASSVTPADRVFFGQGTRLTVV.

This clonotype was seen many times. The chain links TRBV27 to TRBJ2-5; the D is unclear. Germline V gene data show CDR1 as MNHEY and CDR2 as SMNVEV (reference sequence). The CDR3 runs 13 residues. The ends were cut back, 1 base at V and 2 bases at J, with 5 bases in the middle. The CDR3 DNA reads TGTGCCAGCAGTTTATTGAGGCAAGAGACCCAGTACTTC. It specifies CASSLLRQETQYF.

The CDR3, as DNA: TGTGCCACCCCGACAGGCATTTACGAGCAGTACTTC. The encoded protein is CATPTGIYEQYF. V and J are TRBV24-1 and TRBJ2-7; weak D call: TRBD1 (6 bases). Germline V lookup: CDR1 KGHDR, CDR2 SFDVKD. The germline V and J ends were trimmed by 9 bases and 4 bases, with 12 bases remaining between them. This CDR3 spans 12 amino acids.

This clonotype has at least ten counts. The genes are TRBV7-2 and TRBJ1-1; D ambiguous. CDR1 and CDR2 from the germline V gene are SGHTA and FQGNSA. Trimming took 6 bases from V and 2 from J, leaving 10 bases between them. The CDR3 has 13 residues. The CDR3 DNA follows: TGTGCCAGCAGTATTCAACCAAACACTGAAGCTTTCTTT. Its protein product is CASSIQPNTEAFF.

This clonotype was picked up many times. This rearrangement joins TRBV7-2 to TRBJ1-2; 7 bases align to TRBD1. This CDR3 is built from 14 residues. Germline lookup yields CDR1 SGHTA and CDR2 FQGNSA. Unmatched junction bases numbered 5, after V lost 5 bases and J lost 2 bases. The CDR3 reads CASSKETGNYGYTF. Written as DNA, the CDR3 is TGTGCCAGCAGCAAAGAGACAGGGAACTATGGCTACACCTTC. Full variable domain (remainder filled in from reference TRBV7-2 and TRBJ1-2): GAGVSQSPSNKVTEKGKDVELRCDPISGHTALYWYRQSLGQGLEFLIYFQGNSAPDKSGLPSDRFSAERTGGSVSTLTIQRTQQEDSAVYLCASSKETGNYGYTFGSGTRLTVV.

This clonotype came up once. This sequence joins TRBV25-1 and TRBJ1-6; perhaps TRBD1 as D (5 bases). With 6 bases removed from V and 16 bases from J, the gap between germline ends came to 13 bases. CDR1 is MGHDK and CDR2 is SYGVNS in the germline V gene. The CDR3 sequence is 11 residues long. The CDR3 coding sequence is TGTGCCAGCAGCCAGGGTCTGGAGCTCCACTTT. Its translation: CASSQGLELHF.

The chain carries TRBV11-2 and TRBJ2-3; D unclear. The V and J ends lost 8 bases and 0 bases respectively, with 12 bases between them. The V gene's germline CDR1 is SGHAT and CDR2 FQNNGV. This CDR3 region has 14 residues. The CDR3 nucleotides are TGTGCCAGCGGTTGGTCTTCTAGCACAGATACGCAGTATTTT. Translation gives CASGWSSSTDTQYF. The full variable domain, in which reference TRBV11-2 and TRBJ2-3 provide the parts outside the CDR3, is EAGVAQSPRYKIIEKRQSVAFWCNPISGHATLYWYQQILGQGPKLLIQFQNNGVVDDSQLPKDRFSAERLKGVDSTLKIQPAKLEDSAVYLCASGWSSSTDTQYFGPGTRLTVL.

This clonotype was counted at least ten times. This chain uses TRBV12-5 with TRBJ1-2; D not resolved. CDR1 LGHNT and CDR2 FRNRAP come from the germline V gene. Trimming left V 2 bases short and J 7 bases short, with 11 bases between. This CDR3 comprises 13 residues. The DNA for the CDR3 is TGTGCTAGTGGTTTGCCGCCGGGAGCTGGCTACACCTTC. Translating it yields CASGLPPGAGYTF.

V gene TRBV29-1 combines with J gene TRBJ2-3, with 8 bases fitting TRBD1. The CDR3 runs 16 residues. V lost 0 bases to trimming and J lost 4 bases; unmatched junction nucleotides: 9. CDR1 and CDR2 from the germline V gene are SQVTM and ANQGSEA. The chain's CDR3 is CSVEDPQGAVADTQYF. The CDR3 region has the DNA TGCAGCGTTGAAGATCCCCAGGGGGCAGTCGCAGATACGCAGTATTTT.

Regarding this clonotype: This likely comes from a read error, as the CDR3 has no conserved phenylalanine or tryptophan at its end. The rearrangement uses TRBV19 and TRBJ1-2; D is possibly TRBD1 (5 bases). Germline V gene data show CDR1 as LNHDA and CDR2 as SQIVND (reference sequence). The length of the CDR3 is 14 residues. Trimming left V 6 bases short and J 7 bases short, with 18 bases between. The CDR3 DNA reads TGTGCCAGTAGCCCCGCGGCCGGGGGTTTTGGCTACACCCTC. This translates into CASSPAAGGFGYTL.

This clonotype was recorded many times. The V gene is TRBV20-1, the J gene TRBJ2-7, with D unresolved. The germline CDR1 and CDR2 sequences are DFQATT and SNEGSKA (reference sequence). The CDR3 contains 10 residues. V gave up 6 bases and J gave up 5 bases, with 8 bases separating them. CDR3 residues: CSAGRDEQYF. The DNA of the CDR3 is TGCAGTGCCGGACGAGACGAGCAGTACTTC.

The rearrangement joins TRBV6-1 to TRBJ2-1; D might be TRBD1 or TRBD2, each matching 7 bases. Germline V gene sequence: CDR1 MNHNS, CDR2 SASEGT. The CDR3 covers 16 residues. The germline V and J ends were trimmed by 7 bases and 1 base, with 17 bases remaining between them. CDR3 sequence (DNA): TGTGCCAGCACCCAGGGAGGGGGCGAGTCCTACAATGAGCAGTTCTTC. This encodes CASTQGGGESYNEQFF.

This clonotype came up a few times. CDR3 residues: CASSLGGGSDTQYF. CDR3 DNA sequence: TGTGCCAGCAGTTTAGGCGGGGGTTCGGATACGCAGTATTTT. V and J are TRBV12-3 or TRBV12-4 and TRBJ2-3, with 7 bases aligning to TRBD2. J lost 6 bases, V lost 1 base, and 4 bases had no gene match. The CDR3 is 14 amino acids.

This clonotype was picked up many times. The gene calls are TRBV20-1 and TRBJ1-5; 8 bases agree with TRBD1. After removal of 5 bases from V and 3 bases from J, the junction contained 6 bases not matched to a gene. The CDR3 runs 14 residues. Germline V CDR1 and CDR2: DFQATT, SNEGSKA (reference sequence). CDR3: CSALDRVFNQPQHF. CDR3 in DNA: TGCAGTGCTTTGGACAGGGTGTTCAATCAGCCCCAGCATTTT.

This clonotype appeared a few times. This chain uses TRBV27 with TRBJ2-3; tentative D call: TRBD2 (7 bases). V was cut by 1 base and J by 4 bases, with 18 bases left in between. CDR3 length equals 17 residues. Germline V gives CDR1 MNHEY, CDR2 SMNVEV (reference sequence). Here the CDR3 reads CASSLLGGAFGADTQYF. The CDR3 nucleotides are TGTGCCAGCAGTTTATTGGGGGGGGCCTTCGGTGCAGATACGCAGTATTTT.

The chain uses TRBV11-2 and TRBJ2-7; 15 nucleotides line up with TRBD2. Germline values: CDR1 SGHAT, CDR2 FQNNGV. The CDR3 is 18 residues long. The V segment lost 5 bases and the J segment 2 bases; nucleotides outside the gene matches: 10. Written as DNA, the CDR3 is TGTGCCAGCAGCGAACCGGGACTAGCGGGGGGATTTGCCTACGAGCAGTACTTC. It is translated as CASSEPGLAGGFAYEQYF.

This clonotype turned up a few times. The chain has TRBV15 and TRBJ1-2; 8 positions match TRBD1. Germline loops: CDR1 LNHNV, CDR2 YYDKDF (reference sequence). This CDR3 is 13 amino acids long. V trimming: 3 bases; J trimming: 3 bases; junction bases outside the gene matches: 0. The CDR3 loop reads CATSRTGDYGYTF. The CDR3 bases are TGTGCCACCAGCAGGACAGGGGACTATGGCTACACCTTC.

CDR3 nucleotides: TGCAGCGTCCGCGCGCCAGAATACGAGCAGTACTTC. Amino acid sequence: CSVRAPEYEQYF. The chain uses TRBV29-1 and TRBJ2-7; D gene ambiguous. Germline lookup yields CDR1 SQVTM and CDR2 ANQGSEA. The CDR3 runs 12 residues. The germline V and J ends were trimmed by 6 bases and 4 bases, with 13 bases remaining between them.